This T cell receptor beta chain was profiled in a study of human T cells and chemical hapten exposure (dated by TCRdb to the early 2020s). For the wider study: For sensitization, 2% DPC in acetone was applied to a roughly 2 cm by roughly 2 cm area of upper inner arm skin. Weekly therapeutic DPC doses were additionally applied to the scalp of patients throughout the approximately 24-week study period. Patch testing was done on the upper back using Finn chambers containing 0.01% DPC, and results were scored after 6 days according to International Contact Dermatitis Research Group standards. Most of the patients in the cohort were female, and the cohort covered alopecia areata with under or over 50% scalp involvement, alopecia totalis and alopecia universalis. Libraries were combined into a pool for sequencing, and differences in TCR yield between samples came mainly from small differences in library volumes within the pool. This study followed changes in the peripheral blood TCR repertoire in vivo during primary and secondary sensitization of alopecia patients to the hapten diphenylcyclopropenone (DPC). Patient blood was sampled pre-sensitization (week 0) and at 2, 6 and about 24 weeks after DPC sensitization. For TCR sequencing, blood came from 25 to 35 alopecia patients at anywhere from one to four time points (pre-sensitization, 2, 6 and 24 weeks). Results and caveats for the whole study, not just this receptor: A positive correlation was found between the number of PT1 expanded TCRs and patch test score, with significance reached at thresholds 8, 16 and 32 but not 4. Compared with pre-sensitization or healthy control sets, expanded TCRs formed significantly more large CDR3 similarity clusters, which is consistent with antigen-driven responses. Because all patients had alopecia, a presumed autoimmune disease, the immune response of the patients might differ from that of healthy individuals. DPC sensitization did not change how many TCRs were above 1 in 1000 frequency, and no evidence was found of alterations in global repertoire structure. Repeated subsampling changed both the strength of the expansion versus patch-test correlation and the threshold at which that correlation became significant.

V loses 2 bases of germline sequence and J loses 0 bases, and the interval between the two ends is 10 bases. Inclusive of the bounding cysteine and phenylalanine, the CDR3 is 16 residues long. The entry retains the CDR3 DNA only, 48 bases that are in frame from base 1. CDR1 is given as LGHDT and CDR2 as YNNKEL, both from the germline V gene (reference sequence). The library was prepared using RACE. Reads for this sample came from a NextSeq 500. Library preparation attached unique molecular identifiers to individual cDNA molecules for quantitative, reproducible TCR counting. Each blood RNA sample was used to sequence both TCR alpha and TCR beta chains. The authors processed their data as follows. A median of about 87,000 TCRs per sample was observed, with a range of roughly 23,224 to 700,000. V, J and CDR3 annotation of the TCR reads was performed with the Decombinator software suite. For the PS versus PT1 abundance plots, all samples were subsampled to the same number of TCRs (28,000). Expanded TCRs were defined as absent before sensitization and observed at least eight times at the 2-week time point. TCRdb's own reprocessing of the public reads used fastp at Q25 and MiXCR and kept productive beta chains. Identical CDR3 protein sequences are pooled into one entry, listed with their most common genes and DNA. These V and J calls rely on TCRdb rather than the paper's analysis. For this sample there are approximately 97,000 distinct CDR3 sequences; roughly a quarter appear just once. Jointly, the top ten make up 9% to 12% of the sample.

A word on this clonotype: Its antigen remains undetermined. No quality values exist for individual bases; no much larger clone is one base distant.

This specimen's time point label, per the study, means: patch test 3, about 24 weeks after DPC sensitization. In light of the paper, this sample's treatment or condition label describes: therapeutic diphenylcyclopropenone sensitization with weekly scalp DPC. At every patch-test visit, the blood draw took place before the patch test was put on. Patients were eligible if aged 18 to 70, diagnosed with alopecia and judged suitable for DPC therapy, and pregnant patients were excluded. Unfractionated whole blood was collected in Tempus Blood RNA tubes, and total RNA was extracted from that blood. This TCR was sampled from a man in his forties with alopecia areata. Some clones in this sample may be carry-over from other donors' samples. This specimen consisted of whole blood, obtained in connection with sensitization to the hapten diphenylcyclopropenone (DPC). The chain employs TRBV3-1 and TRBJ2-2, with TRBD1 perhaps the D gene, on 6 matching bases. The DNA sequence is TGTGCCAGCAGCCAACTACAGGGTACGAACACCGGGGAGCTGTTTTTT. The translation is CASSQLQGTNTGELFF. The CDR3 plus the reference TRBV3-1 and TRBJ2-2 genes for the other parts give the full variable domain: DTAVSQTPKYLVTQMGNDKSIKCEQNLGHDTMYWYKQDSKKFLKIMFSYNNKELIINETVPNRFSPKSPDKAHLNLHINSLELGDSAVYFCASSQLQGTNTGELFFGEGSRLTVL.